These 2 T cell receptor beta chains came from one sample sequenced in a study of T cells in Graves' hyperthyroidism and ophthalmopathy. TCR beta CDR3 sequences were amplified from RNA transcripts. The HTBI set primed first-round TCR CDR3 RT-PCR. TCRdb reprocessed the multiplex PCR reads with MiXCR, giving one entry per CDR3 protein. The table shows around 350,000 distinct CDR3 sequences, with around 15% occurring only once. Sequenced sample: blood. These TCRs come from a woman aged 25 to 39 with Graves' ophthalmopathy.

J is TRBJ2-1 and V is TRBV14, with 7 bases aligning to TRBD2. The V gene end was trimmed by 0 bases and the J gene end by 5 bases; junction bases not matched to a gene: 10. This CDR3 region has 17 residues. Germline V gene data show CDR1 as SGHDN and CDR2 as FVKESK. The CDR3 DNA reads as TGTGCCAGCAGCCAAGAGGGGGGGGGGAATGGCAACAATGAGCAGTTCTTC. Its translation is CASSQEGGGNGNNEQFF.

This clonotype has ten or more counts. DNA of the CDR3: TGTGCCAGCAGAGCCGGGACAGGAGCCAACACTGAAGCTTTCTTT. This codes for CASRAGTGANTEAFF. The gene calls are TRBV2 and TRBJ1-1, with TRBD1 matching 8 bases. Germline V lookup: CDR1 SNHLY, CDR2 FYNNEI. The V gene end was trimmed by 6 bases and the J gene end by 2 bases; junction bases not matched to a gene: 8. This CDR3 is built from 15 residues.